Below, one T cell receptor beta chain is given with its context. Sequencing was performed with immunoSEQ multiplex PCR; in TCRdb, only in-frame clones are kept and a portion is missing. The table shows 400,000 to 450,000 clones, with over 80% occurring only once. Stated treatment: 15 to 20 received Ad26.COV2.S at low or high dose, single or two shots; about 5 received placebo; per-sample allocation not given. On day 63 after the first injection, vaccine and placebo recipients gave samples. The CDR3 has 12 amino acids. Germline-derived CDR1 and CDR2 are SQVTM and ANQGSEA. V lost 5 bases and J lost 1, with 8 bases in between. The record originates from a study of Ad26.COV2.S vaccination and SARS-CoV-2 variants.

This TCR came from a person aged 18 to 59 who received the Ad26.COV2.S COVID-19 vaccine or a placebo. The genes are TRBV29-1 and TRBJ1-1; no definite D call. The sample consisted of peripheral blood, taken in a trial of Ad26.COV2.S vaccine versus placebo. CDR3 region: CSVFGENTEAFF. In nucleotides, the CDR3 is TGCAGCGTTTTCGGGGAGAACACTGAAGCTTTCTTT.